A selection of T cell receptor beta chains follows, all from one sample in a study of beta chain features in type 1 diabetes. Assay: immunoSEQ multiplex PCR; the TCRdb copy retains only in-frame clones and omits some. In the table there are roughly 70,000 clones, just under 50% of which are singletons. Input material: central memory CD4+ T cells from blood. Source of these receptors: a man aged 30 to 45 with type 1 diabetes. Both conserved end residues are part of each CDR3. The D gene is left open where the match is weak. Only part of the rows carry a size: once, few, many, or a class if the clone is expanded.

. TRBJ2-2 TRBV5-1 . CASKQGGNTGELFF TGCGCCAGCAAGCAGGGAGGAAACACCGGGGAGCTGTTTTTT
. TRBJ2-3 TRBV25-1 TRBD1 CASSPRRQGARGDTQYF TGTGCCAGCAGCCCCCGCAGACAGGGGGCGCGAGGAGATACGCAGTATTTT
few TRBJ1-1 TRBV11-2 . CASSLDGATEAFF TGTGCCAGCAGCTTAGACGGTGCCACTGAAGCTTTCTTT
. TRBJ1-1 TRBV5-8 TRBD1 CASSRDRGPVTEAFF TGTGCCAGCAGCCGGGACAGGGGCCCGGTGACTGAAGCTTTCTTT
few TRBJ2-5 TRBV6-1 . CVGQNQETQYF TGTGTTGGCCAGAACCAAGAGACCCAGTACTTC
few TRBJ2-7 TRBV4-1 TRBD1 CASSPQRDRLSEQYF TGCGCCAGCAGCCCTCAAAGGGACAGGCTGTCCGAGCAGTACTTC
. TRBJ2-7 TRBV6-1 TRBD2 CASSALAGGGEQYF TGTGCCAGCAGTGCCCTAGCGGGAGGTGGCGAGCAGTACTTC
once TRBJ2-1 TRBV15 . CATSRGGDGYNEQFF TGTGCCACCAGCAGAGGGGGGGACGGGTACAATGAGCAGTTCTTC
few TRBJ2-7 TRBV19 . CASSPSPGGEQYF TGTGCCAGTAGTCCAAGTCCAGGGGGGGAGCAGTACTTC
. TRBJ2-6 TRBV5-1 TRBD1 CASSLGGQGALGANVLTF TGCGCCAGCAGCTTGGGAGGACAGGGGGCGTTGGGGGCCAACGTCCTGACTTTC
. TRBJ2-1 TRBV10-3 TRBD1 CAISDGGQGSNEQFF TGTGCCATCAGTGATGGGGGACAGGGGAGCAATGAGCAGTTCTTC
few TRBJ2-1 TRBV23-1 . CASSQRDHEQFF TGCGCCAGCAGTCAACGGGATCATGAGCAGTTCTTC
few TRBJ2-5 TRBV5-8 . CASSFGDSALQETQYF TGTGCCAGCAGCTTTGGTGACTCTGCGCTCCAAGAGACCCAGTACTTC
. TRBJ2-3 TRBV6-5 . CASSYPPGDTQYF TGTGCCAGCAGTTACCCCCCCGGAGATACGCAGTATTTT